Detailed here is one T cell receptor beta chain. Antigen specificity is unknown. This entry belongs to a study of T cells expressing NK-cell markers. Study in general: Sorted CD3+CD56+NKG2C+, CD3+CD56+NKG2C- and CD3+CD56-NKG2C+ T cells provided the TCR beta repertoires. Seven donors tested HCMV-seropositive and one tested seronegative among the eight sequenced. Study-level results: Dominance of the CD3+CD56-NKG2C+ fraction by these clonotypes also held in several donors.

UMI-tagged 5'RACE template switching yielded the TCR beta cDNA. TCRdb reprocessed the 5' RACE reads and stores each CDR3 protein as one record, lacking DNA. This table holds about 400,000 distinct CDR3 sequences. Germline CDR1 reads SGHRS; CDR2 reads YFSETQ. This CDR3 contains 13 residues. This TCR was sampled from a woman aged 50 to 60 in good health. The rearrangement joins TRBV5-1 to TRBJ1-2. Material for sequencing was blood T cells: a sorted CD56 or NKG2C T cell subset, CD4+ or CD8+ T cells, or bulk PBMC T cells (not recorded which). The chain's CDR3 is CASSYTDRYGYTF.